Included here is one TCR beta chain sequence, with context. In its sample, this clonotype was seen once. Its cognate antigen has yet to be identified. The record has no base qualities; no much larger clone is one base away. Evidence from one read is weak. These data are taken from a study of human T cells and chemical hapten exposure (dated by TCRdb to 2020 to 2023). Concerning the study at large: For sensitization, 2% DPC in acetone was applied to a 2 cm by 2 cm area of upper inner arm skin. Throughout the roughly 26-week study period, patients were also given weekly therapeutic DPC doses on the scalp. The study tracked peripheral blood TCR repertoire changes in vivo during primary and secondary sensitization to the hapten diphenylcyclopropenone (DPC) in alopecia patients. Blood samples were taken from patients before sensitization (week 0) and then at 2, 6 and about 24 weeks after DPC sensitization. Libraries were pooled for sequencing, and per-sample TCR yields varied mainly because of small differences in library volumes within the pool. Nearly 30 alopecia patients gave blood for TCR sequencing at one to four time points (pre-sensitization, 2, 6 and 24 weeks). The mostly female patient cohort included alopecia areata with under or over 50% scalp involvement, alopecia totalis and alopecia universalis. Patch testing was done on the upper back using Finn chambers containing 0.01% DPC, and results were scored after 6 days according to International Contact Dermatitis Research Group standards. What the work shows at the level of the full study, not this receptor alone: DPC sensitization did not change how many TCRs were above 1 in 1000 frequency, and no evidence was found of alterations in global repertoire structure. Patch test score was positively correlated with the number of PT1 expanded TCRs, with significance at thresholds 8, 16 and 32 but not at 4. After repeated subsampling, the strength of the expansion versus patch-test correlation and the threshold at which it became significant changed. All patients had alopecia, a presumed autoimmune disease, so their immune response might differ from that of healthy individuals. Significantly more large CDR3 similarity clusters were formed by expanded TCRs than by pre-sensitization or healthy control sets, consistent with antigen-driven responses.

Library prep was done by RACE. Sequencing instrument: NextSeq 500. During library preparation, unique molecular identifiers were attached to individual cDNA molecules so that TCRs could be counted in a quantitative, reproducible way. Both TCR alpha and TCR beta chains were sequenced from each blood RNA sample. The authors' analysis ran thus. Samples had a median of roughly 87,000 TCRs, with a range from about 23,224 to 690,600. V, J and CDR3 annotation of the TCR reads was performed with the Decombinator software suite. For the PS versus PT1 abundance plots, all samples were subsampled to the same number of TCRs (28,000). TCRs were defined as expanded if absent before sensitization and observed at least eight times at the 2-week time point. The public reads were reprocessed in TCRdb via fastp at Q25 and MiXCR, keeping in-frame beta chains. Under each unique CDR3 protein, matching rows form one entry showing the most common genes and DNA. For this entry, the V and J calls and clone size follow TCRdb and not the study's own pipeline. Present in this sample are around 340,000 distinct CDR3 sequences, roughly 6.9% of which were seen just once. 7% to 10% of the sample lies in the top ten.

This sample's time point label indicates: patch test 1, 2 weeks after DPC sensitization. In the paper's terms, the treatment or condition label means: therapeutic diphenylcyclopropenone sensitization with weekly scalp DPC. At every patch-test visit, the blood draw took place before the patch test was put on. Eligible patients were aged 18 to 70, diagnosed with alopecia, deemed suitable for DPC therapy, and excluded if pregnant. Total RNA was extracted from unfractionated whole blood that had been collected in Tempus Blood RNA tubes. Based on the germline V gene, the CDR1 and CDR2 sequences are SNHLY and FYNNEI. The CDR3 sequence holds 16 residues, the cysteine and phenylalanine included. Left in the record is the CDR3 DNA by itself, 48 bases read in frame from the first base. Trimming accounts for 4 bases at V and 5 bases at J, while the number of junction bases matched to no gene is 6.

This clonotype was obtained from a woman aged 18-29 years with alopecia areata. Some clones in this sample may be carry-over from other donors' samples. The sample in question was whole blood, obtained in connection with sensitization to the hapten diphenylcyclopropenone (DPC). The chain is encoded by TRBV2 joined to TRBJ1-6, with 9 junctional bases fitting TRBD1. The CDR3 region: CASSVGTGPNNSPLHF. In nucleotides, the sequence is TGTGCCAGCAGTGTAGGGACAGGGCCAAATAATTCACCCCTCCACTTT.